This TCR beta chain was identified in a study of cytomegalovirus exposure and HLA in healthy donors. Sequencing used immunoSEQ multiplex PCR; TCRdb keeps in-frame clones, though not all of them. This table holds approximately 150,000 clones, under 95% found once. The CDR3 runs to 16 residues. Germline V gives CDR1 LGHNA, CDR2 YNFKEQ. Between the trimmed V and J ends, which lost 1 base and 0 bases, there was a span of 9 bases. Separation from the roughly 700-subject first cohort characterized the roughly 130-subject validation cohort, to which the donors belonged. The sample comprised PBMCs. This TCR came from a young woman in good health and CMV-seropositive. This chain links TRBV4-2 with TRBJ1-4, with D unresolved. CDR3 in amino acids: CASSQAPQSTNEKLFF. DNA for the CDR3: TGTGCCAGCAGCCAAGCCCCACAGTCAACTAATGAAAAACTGTTTTTT.